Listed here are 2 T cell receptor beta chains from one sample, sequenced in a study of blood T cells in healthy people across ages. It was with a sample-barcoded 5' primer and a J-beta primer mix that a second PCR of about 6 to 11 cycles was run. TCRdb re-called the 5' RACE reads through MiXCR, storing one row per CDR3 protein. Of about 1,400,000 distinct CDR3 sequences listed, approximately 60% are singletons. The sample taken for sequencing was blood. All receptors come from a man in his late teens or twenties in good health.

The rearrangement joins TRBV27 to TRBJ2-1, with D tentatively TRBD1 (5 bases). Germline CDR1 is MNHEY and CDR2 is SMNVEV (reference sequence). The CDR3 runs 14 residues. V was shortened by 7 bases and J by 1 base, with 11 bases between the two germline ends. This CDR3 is CASTRAGSYNEQFF. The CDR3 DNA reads TGTGCCAGCACTAGGGCAGGGTCCTACAATGAGCAGTTCTTC.

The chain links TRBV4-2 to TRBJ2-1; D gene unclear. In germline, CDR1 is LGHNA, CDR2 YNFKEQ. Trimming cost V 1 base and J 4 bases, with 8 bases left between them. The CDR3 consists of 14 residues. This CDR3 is CASSQGLQYNEQFF. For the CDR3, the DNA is TGTGCCAGCAGCCAAGGACTGCAATACAATGAGCAGTTCTTC.